The entry below describes one T cell receptor beta chain. Its antigen is as yet unknown. After removal of 4 bases from V and 13 bases from J, the junction contained 13 bases not matched to a gene. CDR1 and CDR2 from the germline V gene are KGHDR and SFDVKD. This CDR3 has 14 residues. Primed by a sample-barcoded 5' primer and a J-beta primer mix, a second PCR proceeded for 7 to 11 cycles. Each cDNA molecule received a tag from a template-switch adaptor that had 12 random nucleotides. TCRdb processed the 5' RACE reads anew with MiXCR; each CDR3 protein has one entry. The sample consists of some 900,000 distinct CDR3 sequences, more than 25% of them appearing once. Those donating, healthy Caucasian individuals from Russia, were aged 6 to 90. Every participating donor contributed around 9.5 milliliters of peripheral blood through a draw. This entry comes from a study of blood T cells in healthy people across ages.

Study-wide results and limits: The percentage of naive T cells correlated strongly with TCR beta diversity.

This TCR was sampled from a woman of 80 years or more in good health. The rearrangement links TRBV24-1 to TRBJ1-2; 8 bases are a match to TRBD1. The sample comprised blood. The CDR3 nucleotides read TGTGCCACCAGTGACTCGGGACAGGTTAAGACGTTCACCTTC. Translated: CATSDSGQVKTFTF.